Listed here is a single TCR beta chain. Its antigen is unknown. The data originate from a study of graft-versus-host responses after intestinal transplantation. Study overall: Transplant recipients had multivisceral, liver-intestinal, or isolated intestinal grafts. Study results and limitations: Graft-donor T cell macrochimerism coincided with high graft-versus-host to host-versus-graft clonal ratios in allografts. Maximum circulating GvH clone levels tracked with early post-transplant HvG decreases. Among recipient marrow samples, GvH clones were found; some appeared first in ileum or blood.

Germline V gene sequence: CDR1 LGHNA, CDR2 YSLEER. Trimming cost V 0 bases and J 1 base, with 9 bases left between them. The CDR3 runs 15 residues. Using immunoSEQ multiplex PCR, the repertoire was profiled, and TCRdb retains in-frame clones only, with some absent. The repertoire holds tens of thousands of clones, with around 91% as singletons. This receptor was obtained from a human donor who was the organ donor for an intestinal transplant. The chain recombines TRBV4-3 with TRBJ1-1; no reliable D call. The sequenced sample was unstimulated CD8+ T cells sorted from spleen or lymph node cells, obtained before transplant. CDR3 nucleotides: TGCGCCAGCAGCCAAGATAGTACAGCGAACACTGAAGCTTTCTTT. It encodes CASSQDSTANTEAFF.